These T cell receptor beta chains were read from a single sample in a study of cytomegalovirus exposure and HLA in healthy donors. Using immunoSEQ multiplex PCR, the repertoire was profiled, and TCRdb retains in-frame clones only, with some absent. The sample shows 90,000 to 120,000 clones, roughly 80% of them seen only once. Sample: PBMCs. The source of these receptors is a male donor in good health and CMV-seropositive. Each CDR3 is given with its conserved first and last residue. A D gene is named only where the DNA matches it firmly. Clone size appears in some rows only: once, few, many, or a class for an expanded clone.

clone_size	cdr3_length	v_call	j_call	d_call	cdr3_aa	cdr3_nt
-	15	TRBV2	TRBJ2-7	-	CASSEFDRSSYEQYF	TGTGCCAGCAGTGAATTCGACAGGTCCTCCTACGAGCAGTACTTC
-	16	TRBV4-1	TRBJ2-2	TRBD1	CASSPGQGRRTGELFF	TGCGCCAGCAGCCCCGGACAGGGAAGGAGGACCGGGGAGCTGTTTTTT
-	13	TRBV6-1	TRBJ1-6	TRBD1	CASSGRGNSPLHF	TGTGCCAGCAGTGGCAGGGGGAATTCACCCCTCCACTTT
-	13	TRBV6-5	TRBJ2-5	-	CASRPTGQETQYF	TGTGCCAGCAGGCCGACAGGCCAAGAGACCCAGTACTTC
-	15	TRBV5-1	TRBJ2-3	TRBD2	CASSLRSGGADTQYF	TGCGCCAGCAGCTTGAGGAGCGGGGGGGCAGATACGCAGTATTTT
-	13	TRBV6-1	TRBJ1-2	TRBD1	CASRDRINYGYTF	TGTGCCAGCAGGGACAGGATAAACTATGGCTACACCTTC
-	14	TRBV18	TRBJ2-7	-	CASSPQQGSGEQYF	TGTGCCAGCTCACCACAACAGGGCTCAGGCGAGCAGTACTTC
-	16	TRBV6-5	TRBJ1-3	-	CASSYFGPREGNTIYF	TGTGCCAGCAGTTACTTCGGGCCTCGGGAGGGAAACACCATATATTTT
-	15	TRBV5-6	TRBJ1-4	TRBD1	CASRETGITNEKLFF	TGTGCCAGCAGAGAGACAGGGATCACTAATGAAAAACTGTTTTTT
-	13	TRBV27	TRBJ2-3	-	CASRRTLTDTQYF	TGTGCCAGCAGACGGACACTCACAGATACGCAGTATTTT
-	12	TRBV28	TRBJ1-5	-	CASSLLDQPQHF	TGTGCCAGCAGCCTATTAGATCAGCCCCAGCATTTT
-	13	TRBV19	TRBJ1-6	TRBD1	CASTPTGDSPLHF	TGTGCCAGTACGCCGACAGGGGATTCACCCCTCCACTTT
-	14	TRBV29-1	TRBJ2-3	TRBD2	CSVHGGTLADTQYF	TGCAGCGTTCACGGGGGGACCCTCGCAGATACGCAGTATTTT
-	13	TRBV23-1	TRBJ2-7	-	CASSEGPAYEQYF	TGCGCCAGCAGCGAGGGCCCTGCTTACGAGCAGTACTTC
-	14	TRBV4-1	TRBJ2-7	-	CASSQAATSYEQYF	TGCGCCAGCAGCCAAGCAGCGACCTCCTACGAGCAGTACTTC
-	15	TRBV19	TRBJ1-4	TRBD1	CASSIGWDRGRKLFF	TGTGCCAGTAGTATAGGTTGGGACAGGGGCCGAAAACTGTTTTTT
-	15	TRBV7-6	TRBJ1-1	-	CASSLEARVGTEAFF	TGTGCCAGCAGCTTAGAGGCCAGGGTGGGCACTGAAGCTTTCTTT
-	15	TRBV7-2	TRBJ1-6	TRBD1	CASKTDRAGNSPLHF	TGTGCCAGCAAGACCGACAGGGCAGGAAATTCACCCCTCCACTTT
-	15	TRBV2	TRBJ1-1	-	CASTQPGNRNTEAFF	TGTGCCAGCACCCAACCGGGGAATAGGAACACTGAAGCTTTCTTT
-	15	TRBV7-3	TRBJ2-3	TRBD2	CASSSGRARLDTQYF	TGTGCCAGCAGCTCAGGGAGGGCTCGTCTCGATACGCAGTATTTT
-	17	TRBV5-4	TRBJ2-1	TRBD1	CASVVGGDRGGPREQFF	TGTGCCAGCGTGGTGGGGGGGGACAGGGGGGGTCCCAGGGAGCAGTTCTTC
-	14	TRBV5-6	TRBJ2-7	-	CASSPPDSSYEQYF	TGTGCCAGCAGCCCCCCGGACAGCTCCTACGAGCAGTACTTC
-	13	TRBV4-3	TRBJ2-5	-	CASSQWRGETQYF	TGCGCCAGCAGCCAATGGCGGGGTGAGACCCAGTACTTC
-	16	TRBV5-5	TRBJ1-3	-	CASSAQRGSSGNTIYF	TGTGCCAGCAGCGCCCAACGGGGAAGCTCTGGAAACACCATATATTTT
-	12	TRBV29-1	TRBJ1-4	TRBD1	CSVEAGQEKLFF	TGCAGCGTTGAAGCGGGACAGGAAAAACTGTTTTTT
-	14	TRBV5-4	TRBJ1-1	TRBD1	CASSTTSGTGEAFF	TGTGCCAGCAGCACCACTTCCGGGACAGGAGAAGCTTTCTTT
-	12	TRBV7-9	TRBJ2-2	-	CASSYSAGELFF	TGTGCCAGCAGCTATAGCGCCGGGGAGCTGTTTTTT
once	13	TRBV7-9	TRBJ1-2	-	CASRSREGDGYTF	TGTGCCAGCAGATCTCGGGAGGGGGATGGCTACACCTTC
once	15	TRBV11-2	TRBJ2-7	TRBD2	CASSLGRVPFYEQYF	TGTGCCAGCAGCTTGGGGAGGGTCCCTTTCTACGAGCAGTACTTC
few	15	TRBV6-6	TRBJ1-3	TRBD1	CASSRPGQGENTIYF	TGTGCCAGCAGTCGACCGGGACAGGGCGAAAACACCATATATTTT
-	15	TRBV5-1	TRBJ1-2	-	CASSLSGEEHYGYTF	TGCGCCAGCAGCTTGAGCGGGGAGGAACACTATGGCTACACCTTC
-	12	TRBV5-4	TRBJ2-7	TRBD1	CASSHTGVEQYF	TGTGCCAGCAGCCATACAGGGGTCGAGCAGTACTTC
-	11	TRBV20-1	TRBJ1-3	-	CSARRVNTIYF	TGCAGTGCCAGGAGGGTAAACACCATATATTTT
-	15	TRBV2	TRBJ1-4	TRBD1	CASSSDRVGFEKLFF	TGTGCCAGCAGTTCGGACAGGGTTGGGTTTGAAAAACTGTTTTTT
-	15	TRBV6-5	TRBJ1-6	TRBD1	CASRTQDRVASPLHF	TGTGCCAGCAGGACACAAGACAGGGTGGCTTCACCCCTCCACTTT
-	11	TRBV20-1	TRBJ1-2	-	CSAREDTGYTF	TGCAGTGCTAGAGAGGACACCGGCTACACCTTC
-	15	TRBV7-2	TRBJ1-6	TRBD1	CASSFPLTGGSPLHF	TGTGCCAGCAGCTTTCCCTTGACAGGGGGATCACCCCTCCACTTT
-	16	TRBV5-4	TRBJ2-1	TRBD1	CASSLKGAGGLRVQFF	TGTGCCAGCAGCTTGAAGGGGGCTGGAGGTTTAAGGGTGCAGTTCTTC
-	13	TRBV4-1	TRBJ2-7	-	CASSQRESYEQYF	TGCGCCAGCAGCCAGAGGGAATCCTACGAGCAGTACTTC
-	13	TRBV14	TRBJ1-6	TRBD1	CASTGQGDSPLHF	TGTGCCAGTACGGGACAGGGGGATTCACCCCTCCACTTT
-	14	TRBV6-5	TRBJ2-1	TRBD1	CASSGDRGHNEQFF	TGTGCCAGCAGTGGGGACAGGGGGCATAATGAGCAGTTCTTC